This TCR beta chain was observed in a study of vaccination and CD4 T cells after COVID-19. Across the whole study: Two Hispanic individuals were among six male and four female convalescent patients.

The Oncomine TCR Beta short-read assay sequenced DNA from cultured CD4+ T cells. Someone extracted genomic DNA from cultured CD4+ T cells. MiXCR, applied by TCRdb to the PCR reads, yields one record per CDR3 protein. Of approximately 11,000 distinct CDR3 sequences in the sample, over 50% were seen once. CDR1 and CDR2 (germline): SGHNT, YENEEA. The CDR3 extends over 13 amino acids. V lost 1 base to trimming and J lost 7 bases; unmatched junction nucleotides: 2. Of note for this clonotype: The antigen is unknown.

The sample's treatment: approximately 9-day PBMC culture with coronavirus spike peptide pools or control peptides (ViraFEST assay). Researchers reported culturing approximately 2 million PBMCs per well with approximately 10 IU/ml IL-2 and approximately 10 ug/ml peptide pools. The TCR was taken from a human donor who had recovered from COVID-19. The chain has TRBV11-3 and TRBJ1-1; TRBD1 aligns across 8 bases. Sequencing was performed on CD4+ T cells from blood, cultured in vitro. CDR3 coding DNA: TGTGCCAGCAGCTTAGGCGGACAGGGTGAAGCTTTCTTT. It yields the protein CASSLGGQGEAFF.